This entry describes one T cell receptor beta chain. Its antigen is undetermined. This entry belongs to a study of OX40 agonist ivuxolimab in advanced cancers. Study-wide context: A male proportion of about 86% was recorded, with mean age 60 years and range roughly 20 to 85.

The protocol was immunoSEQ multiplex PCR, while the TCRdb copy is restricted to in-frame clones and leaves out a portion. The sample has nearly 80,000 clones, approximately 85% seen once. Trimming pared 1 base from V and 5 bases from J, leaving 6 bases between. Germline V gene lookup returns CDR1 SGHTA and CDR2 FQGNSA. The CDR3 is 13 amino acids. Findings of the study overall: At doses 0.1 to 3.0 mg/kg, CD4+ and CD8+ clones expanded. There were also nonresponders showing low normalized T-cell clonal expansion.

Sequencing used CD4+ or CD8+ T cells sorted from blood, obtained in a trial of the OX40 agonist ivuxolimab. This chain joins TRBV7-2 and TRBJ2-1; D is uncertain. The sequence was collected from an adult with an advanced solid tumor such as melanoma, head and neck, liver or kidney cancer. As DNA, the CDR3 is TGTGCCAGCAGCTTAGGTAGGAACAATGAGCAGTTCTTC. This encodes CASSLGRNNEQFF.